This T cell receptor (beta chain) comes out of a study of T cells in Graves' hyperthyroidism and ophthalmopathy. As for this clonotype: The antigen is not known.

Stable Graves' hyperthyroidism meant no ophthalmopathy progression within 18 months. Diagnoses were made from clinical symptoms, serum measures (thyroxine and TRAb), thyroid ultrasound and orbital computed tomography. CDR3 size: 15 residues. The germline CDR1 and CDR2 sequences are SGHNT and YYREEE (reference sequence). Deletions cut 2 bases from V and 8 bases from J, with 18 bases between. The TCR beta CDR3 regions underwent amplification using RNA transcripts as the source. First-round RT-PCR of the TCR CDR3 relied on the HTBI primer set. TCRdb re-called the multiplex PCR reads through MiXCR, storing one row per CDR3 protein. Of about 360,000 distinct CDR3 sequences listed, under 15% are singletons. Overall study findings and caveats: Before onset, by a median of approximately 6.8 months, the model predicted ophthalmopathy. Among clonotypes expanded in thyroid above 0.001, most were also found in blood.

This clonotype originated in a woman between 18 and 30 years old with Graves' hyperthyroidism. The genes are TRBV5-4 and TRBJ2-3; D is unclear. The sequencing input was blood. The CDR3 protein is CASSLNSYPSVTQYF. DNA for the CDR3: TGTGCCAGCAGCTTAAACTCCTACCCGAGCGTTACGCAGTATTTT.